The rows below give T cell receptor beta chains drawn from one sample of a study of T cell responses to AZD1222 COVID-19 vaccine. Using immunoSEQ multiplex PCR, the repertoire was profiled, and TCRdb retains in-frame clones only, with some absent. The table has about 120,000 clones, roughly 85% seen once; the top ten hold approximately 8.5%. The sequencing used peripheral blood, collected on day 0 of AZD1222 vaccination. All receptors derive from an adult in good health. Each CDR3 is given with its conserved first and last residue. Size values are once, few and many counts, or a class for expanded clones, and some rows have none.

TRBV28,NA,TRBJ2-7,15,CASSPWLGQASEQYF
TRBV19,NA,TRBJ1-5,16,CASSIDPGARDQPQHF
TRBV4-1,many,TRBJ2-7,16,CASSQAFVVVAYEQYF
TRBV6-2/TRBV6-3,once,TRBJ1-5,12,CASSPGGRPQHF
TRBV10-3,NA,TRBJ2-5,15,CAISESGTSEETQYF
TRBV2,NA,TRBJ1-4,18,CASSVWGSRNPTNEKLFF
TRBV5-6,NA,TRBJ2-7,14,CASSLGTLSYEQYF
TRBV19,NA,TRBJ1-5,15,CASSARGNSNQPQHF
TRBV5-5,NA,TRBJ1-3,12,CASYLYGNTIYF
TRBV30,NA,TRBJ1-6,17,CAWRTDSGSSYNSPLHF
TRBV6-2/TRBV6-3,NA,TRBJ1-4,12,CASSRMGEKLFF
TRBV2,NA,TRBJ1-2,14,CASIPSLGTYGYTF
TRBV19,few,TRBJ1-2,12,CASLTPYYGYTF
TRBV2,NA,TRBJ1-1,14,CASTTNRLNTEAFF
TRBV4-2,once,TRBJ1-1,15,CASSQPQGGYTEAFF
TRBV7-2,NA,TRBJ2-1,14,CASSFLAGSNEQFF
TRBV27,NA,TRBJ1-5,16,CASSLSTGGGNQPQHF
TRBV3-1/TRBV3-2,NA,TRBJ2-1,17,CASSQDRMASRADEQFF
TRBV20-1,NA,TRBJ2-7,14,CSASGTVPREEQYF
TRBV18,NA,TRBJ1-1,15,CASSLGQGGNTEAFF
TRBV2,once,TRBJ1-2,14,CASSGVGDPGASTF
TRBV30,NA,TRBJ2-1,15,CAWSAPRGVYNEQFF
TRBV24-1,NA,TRBJ1-2,14,CATAASFGTDGYTF
TRBV7-9,NA,TRBJ1-2,14,CASSFPGPGYGYTF
TRBV19,NA,TRBJ1-4,15,CASSPDRLGNEKLFF